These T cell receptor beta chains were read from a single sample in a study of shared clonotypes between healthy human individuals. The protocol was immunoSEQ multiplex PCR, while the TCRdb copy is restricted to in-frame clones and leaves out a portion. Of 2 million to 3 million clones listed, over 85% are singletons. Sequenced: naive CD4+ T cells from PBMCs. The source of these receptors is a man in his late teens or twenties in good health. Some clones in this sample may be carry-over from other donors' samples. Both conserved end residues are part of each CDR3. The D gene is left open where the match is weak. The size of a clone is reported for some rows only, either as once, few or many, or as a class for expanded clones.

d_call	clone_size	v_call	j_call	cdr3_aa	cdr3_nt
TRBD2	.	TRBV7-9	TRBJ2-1	CASSPRASGALYEEQFF	TGTGCCAGCAGCCCAAGAGCTAGCGGGGCCTTGTACGAGGAGCAGTTCTTC
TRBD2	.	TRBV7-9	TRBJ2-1	CASSSFFKTSALLNEQFF	TGTGCCAGCAGCTCCTTTTTTAAGACTAGCGCCCTCCTCAATGAGCAGTTCTTC
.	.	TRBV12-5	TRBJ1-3	CASGLGNPGNTIYF	TGTGCTAGTGGTTTGGGAAACCCTGGAAACACCATATATTTT
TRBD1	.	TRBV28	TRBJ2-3	CASSPGGQGADTQYF	TGTGCCAGCAGTCCTGGGGGACAGGGAGCAGATACGCAGTATTTT
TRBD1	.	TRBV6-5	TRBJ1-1	CASRLDRGRTEAFF	TGTGCCAGCAGGCTGGACAGGGGAAGAACTGAAGCTTTCTTT
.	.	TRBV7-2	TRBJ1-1	CASSRRQEYVAFF	TGTGCCAGCAGCCGACGACAGGAGTACGTAGCTTTCTTT
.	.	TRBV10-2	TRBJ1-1	CASIRAGTEAFF	TGCGCCAGCATTCGCGCTGGCACTGAAGCTTTCTTT
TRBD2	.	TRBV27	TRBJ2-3	CASRLAGGTDTQYF	TGTGCCAGCAGGCTAGCGGGAGGCACAGATACGCAGTATTTT
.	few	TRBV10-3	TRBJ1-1	CAIAGDTEAFF	TGTGCCATCGCAGGGGATACTGAAGCTTTCTTT
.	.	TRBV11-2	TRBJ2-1	CASSFLSGNYNEQFF	TGTGCCAGCAGCTTTTTATCCGGGAACTACAATGAGCAGTTCTTC
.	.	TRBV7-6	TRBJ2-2	CASSLSSTNTGELFF	TGTGCCAGCAGCTTATCTTCAACGAACACCGGGGAGCTGTTTTTT
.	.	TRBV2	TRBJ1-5	CASSGQSGQPQHF	TGTGCCAGCAGCGGACAGTCGGGTCAGCCCCAGCATTTT
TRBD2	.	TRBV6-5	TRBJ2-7	CASSFGLAGVPYEQYF	TGTGCCAGCAGTTTCGGACTAGCGGGAGTCCCCTACGAGCAGTACTTC
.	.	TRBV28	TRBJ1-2	CASSPPKNYGYTF	TGTGCCAGCAGTCCACCTAAAAACTATGGCTACACCTTC
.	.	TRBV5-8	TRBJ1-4	CASSRSGRGKLFF	TGTGCCAGCAGCAGATCAGGCCGCGGAAAACTGTTTTTT
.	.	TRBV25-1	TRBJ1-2	CASQLPTGRYGYTF	TGTGCCAGCCAACTTCCCACGGGGAGGTATGGCTACACCTTC
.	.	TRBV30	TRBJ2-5	CAWSVKASSQETQYF	TGTGCCTGGAGTGTGAAGGCTAGCTCCCAAGAGACCCAGTACTTC
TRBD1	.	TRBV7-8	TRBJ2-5	CASSFGFRGETQYF	TGTGCCAGCAGCTTTGGTTTCAGGGGGGAGACCCAGTACTTC
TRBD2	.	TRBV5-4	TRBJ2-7	CASSFMAGGPTDEQYF	TGTGCCAGCAGCTTTATGGCGGGAGGGCCTACGGACGAGCAGTACTTC
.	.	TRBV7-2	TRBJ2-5	CASSLFGDRETQYF	TGTGCCAGCAGCTTATTCGGGGACCGAGAGACCCAGTACTTC
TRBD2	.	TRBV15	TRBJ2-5	CATSGRRERGETQYF	TGTGCCACCAGTGGGCGGCGGGAGAGGGGAGAGACCCAGTACTTC
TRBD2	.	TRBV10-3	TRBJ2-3	CAISVSGRASGTDTQYF	TGTGCCATCAGTGTAAGCGGGAGGGCCTCTGGCACAGATACGCAGTATTTT
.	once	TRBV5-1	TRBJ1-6	CASSPGQANSPLHF	TGCGCCAGCAGCCCGGGCCAGGCCAATTCACCCCTCCACTTT